This T cell receptor beta chain was captured in a study of blood T cell repertoires in COVID-19. Study in general: Collection of acute and convalescent COVID-19 samples took place in the United States, Italy and Spain.

The CDR3 totals 15 residues. With V trimmed by 3 bases and J by 5 bases, 6 bases remained unmatched. Germline CDR1 SGHRS, CDR2 YFSETQ. Assay: immunoSEQ multiplex PCR; the TCRdb copy retains only in-frame clones and omits some. The sample lists some 100,000 clones, 80% to 90% occurring once. Participants spanned ages about 18 to 95 years and resided in 24 US areas. Among Cohort 3 donors, those recovered had two negative PCRs, clearance, or symptom resolution. The sample taken for sequencing was PBMCs or T cells enriched from blood (not recorded which). The V call is TRBV5-1, the J call TRBJ2-3, with TRBD2 identical over 10 bases. The source of this sequence is a woman between 45 and 65 years old who had recovered from COVID-19. The CDR3, as DNA: TGCGCCAGCAGCTCCCTAGCGGGAGTCGGAGATACGCAGTATTTT. The encoded protein is CASSSLAGVGDTQYF.